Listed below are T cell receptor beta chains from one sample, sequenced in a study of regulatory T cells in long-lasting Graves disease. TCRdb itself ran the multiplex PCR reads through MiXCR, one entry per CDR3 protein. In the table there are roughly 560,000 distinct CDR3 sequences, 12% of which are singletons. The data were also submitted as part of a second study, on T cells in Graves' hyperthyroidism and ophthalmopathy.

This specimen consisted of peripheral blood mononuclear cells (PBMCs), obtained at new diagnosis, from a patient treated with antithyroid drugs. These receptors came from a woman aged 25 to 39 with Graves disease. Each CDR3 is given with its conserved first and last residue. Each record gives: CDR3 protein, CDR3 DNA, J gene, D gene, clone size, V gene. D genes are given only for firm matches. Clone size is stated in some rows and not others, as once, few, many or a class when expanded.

CASSLGPQPENEQFF	TGTGCCAGCAGCTTAGGGCCCCAGCCCGAGAATGAGCAGTTCTTC	TRBJ2-1	NA	once	TRBV11-2
CSAPTTVPYGYTF	TGCAGTGCTCCGACGACGGTCCCTTATGGCTACACCTTC	TRBJ1-2	NA	many	TRBV20-1
CASSEDRGPNQPQHF	TGTGCCAGCAGTGAAGACAGGGGGCCCAATCAGCCCCAGCATTTT	TRBJ1-5	TRBD1	many	TRBV12-3/TRBV12-4
CASSLYAGLNSPLHF	TGTGCCAGCAGTTTATACGCGGGCCTTAATTCACCCCTCCACTTT	TRBJ1-6	NA	few	TRBV27
CASSELQGATEAFF	TGCGCCAGCAGTGAGTTACAGGGGGCGACTGAAGCTTTCTTT	TRBJ1-1	TRBD1	many	TRBV10-2
CSASRGVSPNEQFF	TGCAGTGCTAGTAGGGGGGTGAGTCCCAATGAGCAGTTCTTC	TRBJ2-1	NA	many	TRBV20-1
CASSYLRGTEAFF	TGTGCCAGCAGTTACCTAAGGGGCACTGAAGCTTTCTTT	TRBJ1-1	NA	few	TRBV6-5
CAIGQNSNIQYF	TGTGCCATCGGACAGAATTCAAACATTCAGTACTTC	TRBJ2-4	NA	few	TRBV6-2/TRBV6-3
CASSQEASEWNTEAFF	TGCGCCAGCAGCCAAGAGGCGTCAGAATGGAACACTGAAGCTTTCTTT	TRBJ1-1	NA	NA	TRBV4-3
CASFGQGRNTGELFF	TGTGCCAGCTTCGGACAGGGCCGTAACACCGGGGAGCTGTTTTTT	TRBJ2-2	TRBD1	many	TRBV2
CSVLGQGINYGYTF	TGCAGCGTTTTGGGACAGGGGATTAACTATGGCTACACCTTC	TRBJ1-2	TRBD1	NA	TRBV29-1
CASSRGLAGSFEQYF	TGTGCCAGCAGCCGGGGACTAGCGGGATCCTTCGAGCAGTACTTC	TRBJ2-7	TRBD2	few	TRBV5-4
CASSWTESYEQYF	TGTGCCAGCAGCTGGACCGAGTCCTACGAGCAGTACTTC	TRBJ2-7	NA	many	TRBV27
CATSRNRGGMTEAFF	TGTGCCACCAGCAGAAACAGGGGGGGAATGACTGAAGCTTTCTTT	TRBJ1-1	TRBD1	NA	TRBV15
CASSYSRGEPQETQYF	TGTGCCAGCAGTTACTCCCGGGGCGAGCCACAAGAGACCCAGTACTTC	TRBJ2-5	NA	many	TRBV6-9
CASRAGGGRSYEQYF	TGTGCCAGCCGAGCGGGAGGGGGGAGGTCCTACGAGCAGTACTTC	TRBJ2-7	TRBD2	many	TRBV28
CASSPLAGPDTQYF	TGTGCCAGCTCACCATTGGCGGGCCCAGATACGCAGTATTTT	TRBJ2-3	NA	many	TRBV18
CASSYSSIAGGLGNEQFF	TGTGCCAGCAGTTACTCGAGTATAGCGGGAGGACTAGGGAATGAGCAGTTCTTC	TRBJ2-1	TRBD2	few	TRBV6-2/TRBV6-3
CAKWAEGSLNTEAFF	TGTGCCAAGTGGGCCGAGGGCAGCTTGAACACTGAAGCTTTCTTT	TRBJ1-1	NA	many	TRBV27
CASSLYIGELFF	TGTGCCAGCAGTTTGTACATCGGGGAGCTGTTTTTT	TRBJ2-2	NA	few	TRBV12-3/TRBV12-4
CSPFQPLNTEAFF	TGCAGCCCTTTTCAGCCGTTGAACACTGAAGCTTTCTTT	TRBJ1-1	NA	many	TRBV29-1
CATSDLGTGELFF	TGTGCCACCAGTGATTTAGGCACCGGGGAGCTGTTTTTT	TRBJ2-2	NA	few	TRBV24-1
CASSAYSRAGYNSPLHF	TGTGCCAGCAGCGCATATTCAAGGGCAGGGTATAATTCACCCCTCCACTTT	TRBJ1-6	NA	few	TRBV9
CAAHRAGDNEQFF	TGTGCCGCTCACAGGGCAGGGGACAATGAGCAGTTCTTC	TRBJ2-1	NA	many	TRBV10-3
CASSRPDRVRGDTQYF	TGCGCCAGCAGCCGACCCGACAGGGTGAGGGGAGATACGCAGTATTTT	TRBJ2-3	TRBD1	few	TRBV5-1
CASSGAGTSVSYEQYF	TGTGCCAGCAGTGGGGCCGGGACTAGCGTTTCCTACGAGCAGTACTTC	TRBJ2-7	TRBD2	many	TRBV6-2/TRBV6-3
CASSDRGYRSYGYTF	TGTGCCAGCAGTGATAGGGGGTATCGGAGCTATGGCTACACCTTC	TRBJ1-2	NA	few	TRBV6-2/TRBV6-3
CASSRADQGAWYGYTF	TGTGCCAGCAGCCGTGCCGACCAGGGGGCTTGGTATGGCTACACCTTC	TRBJ1-2	TRBD1	NA	TRBV6-1
CASSTGTSANLNEQFF	TGTGCCAGCAGCACCGGGACTAGCGCCAATTTAAATGAGCAGTTCTTC	TRBJ2-1	TRBD2	many	TRBV7-9
CASRARTEQANVLTF	TGTGCCAGCAGGGCTAGGACGGAACAGGCCAACGTCCTGACTTTC	TRBJ2-6	NA	NA	TRBV7-9
CASTVTSGRDEQYF	TGTGCCAGCACCGTGACTAGCGGGAGAGACGAGCAGTACTTC	TRBJ2-7	TRBD2	NA	TRBV6-1
CATRATGDGAVYGYTF	TGTGCCACCAGAGCCACGGGGGACGGAGCAGTCTATGGCTACACCTTC	TRBJ1-2	NA	many	TRBV15
CASSFFDRKETQYF	TGTGCCAGCAGTTTCTTCGACAGGAAAGAGACCCAGTACTTC	TRBJ2-5	NA	many	TRBV28
CASSEIISYNEQFF	TGTGCCAGCAGTGAAATAATATCCTACAATGAGCAGTTCTTC	TRBJ2-1	NA	few	TRBV2
CASSPTDSSEQYF	TGTGCCAGCTCACCCACGGACAGTAGCGAGCAGTACTTC	TRBJ2-7	NA	NA	TRBV18
CASRGQDGHNSPLHF	TGTGCCAGCAGGGGACAGGATGGCCATAATTCACCCCTCCACTTT	TRBJ1-6	TRBD1	many	TRBV27
CSVEGGRGWTGELFF	TGCAGCGTTGAAGGAGGCAGGGGATGGACCGGGGAGCTGTTTTTT	TRBJ2-2	NA	few	TRBV29-1
CASSITSGSIETQYF	TGTGCCAGTAGTATCACTAGCGGGAGTATAGAGACCCAGTACTTC	TRBJ2-5	TRBD2	many	TRBV19
CAISARTGTGIAEAFF	TGTGCCATCAGTGCAAGAACCGGGACAGGGATTGCTGAAGCTTTCTTT	TRBJ1-1	TRBD1	many	TRBV10-3
CAISLAEPRTDTQYF	TGTGCCATCAGCCTAGCGGAGCCGAGGACAGATACGCAGTATTTT	TRBJ2-3	TRBD2	many	TRBV10-3
CASSTGTSGARYNEQFF	TGTGCCAGCAGCACCGGGACTAGCGGGGCCCGATACAATGAGCAGTTCTTC	TRBJ2-1	TRBD2	NA	TRBV6-1
CASSYLSAYGYTF	TGTGCCAGCAGTTACTTGTCAGCCTATGGCTACACCTTC	TRBJ1-2	NA	many	TRBV6-5
CASSELTPGLVGEQFF	TGTGCCAGCAGTGAACTTACCCCGGGACTAGTTGGTGAGCAGTTCTTC	TRBJ2-1	TRBD2	NA	TRBV25-1
CASSSGTGRGYTF	TGTGCCAGCAGTTCCGGGACAGGGCGAGGCTACACCTTC	TRBJ1-2	TRBD1	many	TRBV28
CASSLRLMNNEQFF	TGTGCCAGCAGCTTACGCCTGATGAACAATGAGCAGTTCTTC	TRBJ2-1	NA	NA	TRBV7-2
CASSSSGNYGYTF	TGTGCCAGCAGTTCTTCCGGAAACTATGGCTACACCTTC	TRBJ1-2	NA	NA	TRBV12-3/TRBV12-4
CATSAPGQPQHF	TGTGCCACCAGTGCCCCTGGTCAGCCCCAGCATTTT	TRBJ1-5	NA	many	TRBV24-1
CASIPLLAGWGELFF	TGTGCCAGCATACCACTCCTAGCGGGATGGGGGGAGCTGTTTTTT	TRBJ2-2	TRBD2	NA	TRBV27
CASSPRLAGTVGELFF	TGTGCCAGCAGTCCCCGACTAGCGGGAACGGTCGGGGAGCTGTTTTTT	TRBJ2-2	TRBD2	many	TRBV6-1
CAISVQGAFRAEAFF	TGTGCCATCAGTGTACAGGGGGCCTTTCGGGCGGAAGCTTTCTTT	TRBJ1-1	TRBD1	many	TRBV10-3
CASSLASGGKQFF	TGTGCCAGCAGTTTAGCTAGCGGGGGCAAGCAGTTCTTC	TRBJ2-1	TRBD2	many	TRBV7-2
CAARGETNTGELFF	TGTGCCGCGCGGGGGGAAACGAACACCGGGGAGCTGTTTTTT	TRBJ2-2	TRBD2	many	TRBV7-9
CASSYGVSNEQFF	TGTGCCAGCAGTTACGGGGTATCTAATGAGCAGTTCTTC	TRBJ2-1	NA	many	TRBV6-2/TRBV6-3
CASSYGRGKETQYF	TGTGCCAGCAGCTACGGGAGGGGGAAAGAGACCCAGTACTTC	TRBJ2-5	TRBD2	NA	TRBV7-3
CASSQGPDSNQPQHF	TGTGCCAGCAGCCAAGGGCCCGATAGCAATCAGCCCCAGCATTTT	TRBJ1-5	NA	many	TRBV14